The next 28 T cell receptor beta chains were all read from a single sample in a study of T cells in Graves' hyperthyroidism and ophthalmopathy. RNA transcripts gave rise to amplified TCR beta CDR3 regions. Researchers ran a first-round RT-PCR on the TCR CDR3 using the HTBI primer set. TCRdb analysed the multiplex PCR reads with MiXCR anew, one entry per CDR3 protein. The sample carries roughly 380,000 distinct CDR3 sequences, roughly 15% recorded once. The sequenced material came from blood. These receptors all stem from a young woman with Graves' hyperthyroidism.

This clonotype was seen ten or more times. This sequence joins TRBV27 and TRBJ2-5; D uncertain. CDR3 length equals 9 residues. CDR1 and CDR2 (germline): MNHEY, SMNVEV (reference sequence). V lost 7 bases to trimming and J lost 4 bases, with 1 base between them. The CDR3 reads CASIETQYF. In nucleotides, the CDR3 is TGTGCCAGCATAGAGACCCAGTACTTC.

At least ten counts were recorded for this clonotype. The rearrangement uses TRBV9 and TRBJ2-1; 10 nucleotides align to TRBD2. Germline CDR1 and CDR2: SGDLS and YYNGEE. V was pared by 0 bases and J by 10 bases, with 7 bases of the junction left unmatched. The CDR3 spans 15 residues. CDR3: CASSVALAGIGEQFF. The CDR3 DNA reads TGTGCCAGCAGCGTAGCACTAGCGGGGATCGGGGAGCAGTTCTTC.

The rearrangement uses TRBV11-2 and TRBJ2-7, with TRBD2 matching 11 bases. CDR3 length equals 17 residues. The germline V gene encodes CDR1 SGHAT and CDR2 FQNNGV. Trimming at V came to 4 bases and at J to 1 base, leaving 9 bases not matched to a gene. CDR3 loop: CASSSPLVAGGSYEQYF. In nucleotides, the CDR3 is TGTGCCAGCAGCTCCCCCTTAGTAGCGGGAGGGTCCTACGAGCAGTACTTC.

The sample holds a few counts of this clonotype. The CDR3 DNA follows: TGCAGTGCTTCCCCAGGGATTGCCACAGATACGCAGTATTTT. Protein product: CSASPGIATDTQYF. This chain joins TRBV20-1 and TRBJ2-3; D may be TRBD1 (5 bases). CDR1 is DFQATT, CDR2 SNEGSKA, per germline (reference sequence). This CDR3 contains 14 residues. Trimming stripped 5 bases from V and 2 bases from J, with 14 bases between.

This clonotype was counted only a few times. The chain couples TRBV25-1 to TRBJ1-2, with 10 positions matching TRBD1. The CDR3 has 16 amino acids. Trimming took 6 bases from V and 3 from J; bases not matched to a gene: 10. The V gene's germline CDR1 is MGHDK and CDR2 SYGVNS. This CDR3 reads CASSLGQGGRDYGYTF. The DNA for the CDR3 is TGTGCCAGCAGCCTCGGACAGGGGGGGAGGGACTATGGCTACACCTTC.

This clonotype was seen many times. The CDR3 sequence is CSATAGGYGYTF. The CDR3, as DNA: TGCAGTGCAACCGCAGGGGGCTATGGCTACACCTTC. The chain links TRBV20-1 to TRBJ1-2; the match to TRBD1 covers 7 bases. The ends lost 6 bases at V and 4 bases at J; junction bases unmatched: 5. The CDR3 extends over 12 amino acids. Germline CDR1 is DFQATT and CDR2 is SNEGSKA (reference sequence).

This clonotype came up many times. CDR3: CSATLSSGLTDTQYF. The CDR3 nucleotides read TGCAGTGCTACCCTCTCTAGCGGACTCACAGATACGCAGTATTTT. The chain couples TRBV20-1 to TRBJ2-3; 7 bases match TRBD2. The CDR3 consists of 15 residues. V lost 4 bases, J lost 2 bases, and 9 bases stayed unmatched. The germline V gene has CDR1 DFQATT and CDR2 SNEGSKA (reference sequence).

In this sample, this clonotype turned up many times. V is TRBV5-5 and J is TRBJ2-5; perhaps D is TRBD1 or TRBD2 (6 bases each). Trimming shortened V by 4 bases and J by 5 bases, and 12 bases separated the two germline ends. The V gene's germline CDR1 is SGHKS and CDR2 YYEKEE (reference sequence). The CDR3 totals 13 residues. The CDR3 region is CASSRGGLETQYF. The CDR3 nucleotides read TGTGCCAGCAGCCGAGGGGGGCTGGAGACCCAGTACTTC.

A few counts support this clonotype. The chain combines TRBV7-2 with TRBJ2-5; 12 bases fit TRBD2. Trimming at V came to 4 bases and at J to 4 bases, leaving 7 bases not matched to a gene. The CDR3 is 16 residues long. Looked up from germline, CDR1 is SGHTA and CDR2 is FQGNSA. DNA for the CDR3: TGTGCCAGCAGCTCGGGCGAACTAGCGGGAGGAGAGACCCAGTACTTC. Its protein product is CASSSGELAGGETQYF. Combining the CDR3 with reference TRBV7-2 and TRBJ2-5 gives the whole variable domain GAGVSQSPSNKVTEKGKDVELRCDPISGHTALYWYRQSLGQGLEFLIYFQGNSAPDKSGLPSDRFSAERTGGSVSTLTIQRTQQEDSAVYLCASSSGELAGGETQYFGPGTRLLVL.

This clonotype was recorded a few times. This chain links TRBV3-2 with TRBJ2-1. TRBV3-2 is a recognized pseudogene. This CDR3 comprises 12 residues. This chain's CDR3 is CAKRAMDGEQFF. The CDR3 DNA is TGTGCCAAACGAGCGATGGACGGGGAGCAGTTCTTC.

This clonotype occurred many times. The CDR3 DNA sequence: TGTGCCACCTGGCGGGTAGCGGGAGACCCCGCCTACGAGCAGTACTTC. It is translated as CATWRVAGDPAYEQYF. The chain employs TRBV6-1 and TRBJ2-7, with 9 bases identical to TRBD2. The germline CDR1 and CDR2 sequences are MNHNS and SASEGT. The CDR3 has 16 residues. With 10 bases clipped from V and 2 bases from J, the junction kept 15 bases outside the gene matches.

With respect to this clonotype: A much larger clonotype is one base distant, so this may be a read error. V and J are TRBV12-3 or TRBV12-4 and TRBJ2-5; D is ambiguous. V gave up 2 bases and J gave up 4 bases, with 8 bases separating them. The CDR3 spans 13 residues. The CDR3 coding sequence is TGTGCCAGCAGTTTAAGTGTAACAGAGACCCAGTACTTC. Translation gives CASSLSVTETQYF.

This clonotype has more than one count but fewer than ten. V usage is TRBV7-9 and J usage is TRBJ1-2, with 8 nucleotides matching TRBD1. The CDR3 has 13 residues. V shed 5 bases and J 8 bases; nucleotides not matched to a gene: 7. Looked up from germline, CDR1 is SEHNR and CDR2 is FQNEAQ (reference sequence). CDR3 protein: CASSPTGDLGYTF. The CDR3 region has the DNA TGTGCCAGCAGCCCGACAGGGGATCTAGGCTACACCTTC.

This chain joins TRBV5-1 and TRBJ1-5, with a possible D match to TRBD1 (5 bases). Looked up from germline, CDR1 is SGHRS and CDR2 is YFSETQ. The CDR3 extends over 15 amino acids. V was cut by 0 bases and J by 4 bases, with 11 bases left in between. CDR3 protein: CASSLARVENQPQHF. The CDR3, as DNA: TGCGCCAGCAGCTTGGCCAGGGTTGAGAATCAGCCCCAGCATTTT.

This clonotype was picked up many times. The J gene is TRBJ1-3, the V gene TRBV12-3 or TRBV12-4; D not resolved. V lost 4 bases and J 0 bases, leaving 10 bases between the germline ends. The CDR3 has 15 residues. CDR3 sequence (DNA): TGTGCCAGCAGTTCAGAGGGTATCTCTGGAAACACCATATATTTT. This gives the protein CASSSEGISGNTIYF.

The gene calls are TRBV28 and TRBJ1-6, with 7 bases matching TRBD1. V lost 5 bases to trimming and J lost 9 bases; unmatched junction nucleotides: 7. The CDR3 is 14 amino acids. Germline CDR1 reads MDHEN; CDR2 reads SYDVKM. CDR3 DNA sequence: TGTGCCAGCAGTCTCACAGGGGCGGGTTCACCCCTCCACTTT. Translated, it gives CASSLTGAGSPLHF.

The chain has TRBV2 and TRBJ1-1, with TRBD1 as a possible D gene (5 bases). In germline, CDR1 is SNHLY, CDR2 FYNNEI. The V end lost 7 bases, the J end lost 1 base, and 16 bases lay between the germline ends. The CDR3 is 15 residues long. The CDR3 DNA is TGTGCCAGCACCCTGGAGGGGTCACCGAACACTGAAGCTTTCTTT. It is translated as CASTLEGSPNTEAFF.

This clonotype was detected ten times or more. This chain links TRBV30 with TRBJ2-3; TRBD2 aligns across 14 bases. Unmatched junction bases numbered 9, after V lost 2 bases and J lost 2 bases. The CDR3 is made up of 18 amino acids. CDR1 and CDR2 from the germline V gene are GTSNPN and SVGIG (reference sequence). CDR3 loop: CAWSPYRTSGRLTDTQYF. In DNA, the CDR3 is TGTGCCTGGAGTCCCTATCGGACTAGCGGGAGGCTCACAGATACGCAGTATTTT.

The rearrangement joins TRBV5-4 to TRBJ1-2; the match to TRBD1 covers 8 bases. The CDR3 is 17 amino acids. Germline assignment: CDR1 SGHNT and CDR2 YYREEE (reference sequence). Losses at the gene ends were 0 bases for V and 0 bases for J; bases not matched to a gene: 7. The CDR3 loop reads CASSLGAGGPANYGYTF. CDR3 DNA sequence: TGTGCCAGCAGCTTGGGGGCAGGGGGCCCAGCTAACTATGGCTACACCTTC. Using reference TRBV5-4 and TRBJ1-2 for the parts outside the CDR3, the full variable domain is ETGVTQSPTHLIKTRGQQVTLRCSSQSGHNTVSWYQQALGQGPQFIFQYYREEENGRGNFPPRFSGLQFPNYSSELNVNALELDDSALYLCASSLGAGGPANYGYTFGSGTRLTVV.

J is TRBJ2-3 and V is TRBV10-3; weak D call: TRBD2 (5 bases). The V gene lost 10 bases and the J gene lost 1 base, with 9 bases spanning the gap. Germline values: CDR1 ENHRY, CDR2 SYGVKD. The CDR3 is 12 residues long. The CDR3 is CATGLGTDTQYF. CDR3 nucleotide sequence: TGTGCCACTGGACTGGGCACAGATACGCAGTATTTT.

This clonotype appeared many times. The rearrangement uses TRBV6-2 or TRBV6-3 and TRBJ2-1; 15 nucleotides match TRBD2. CDR3 size: 18 residues. The ends lost 2 bases at V and 0 bases at J; junction bases unmatched: 2. Looked up from germline, CDR1 is MNHEY and CDR2 is SVGEGT. In nucleotides, the CDR3 is TGTGCCAGCAGTTACGGACTAGCGGGAGGGTTCTCCTACAATGAGCAGTTCTTC. As protein: CASSYGLAGGFSYNEQFF.

This chain uses TRBV5-4 with TRBJ2-2; 12 bases are shared with TRBD2. V lost 4 bases and J lost 3; bases outside the gene matches: 7. CDR1 and CDR2 (germline): SGHNT, YYREEE (reference sequence). The CDR3 runs 17 residues. The CDR3 reads CASSPELAGGDTGELFF. CDR3 DNA sequence: TGTGCCAGCAGCCCGGAACTAGCGGGAGGCGACACCGGGGAGCTGTTTTTT.

This clonotype was counted only a few times. The J gene is TRBJ2-2, the V gene TRBV5-1, with a tentative D call TRBD1 (6 bases). CDR3 size: 17 residues. The V gene's germline CDR1 is SGHRS and CDR2 YFSETQ. The V end lost 1 base, the J end lost 3 bases, and 16 bases lay between the germline ends. Here the CDR3 reads CASSLRTGSWDTGELFF. The CDR3 bases are TGCGCCAGCAGCTTGCGAACAGGGTCGTGGGACACCGGGGAGCTGTTTTTT.

This clonotype showed up just a few times. The chain has TRBV2 and TRBJ2-1, with D perhaps TRBD2 (6 bases). Germline CDR1 is SNHLY and CDR2 is FYNNEI. The CDR3 runs 14 residues. V dropped 8 bases and J dropped 3 bases, with 14 bases sitting between them. The CDR3 loop is CASRLGLIYNEQFF. The DNA for the CDR3 is TGTGCCAGCCGGTTAGGACTAATCTACAATGAGCAGTTCTTC.

The table lists this clonotype with a few counts. The chain employs TRBV4-3 and TRBJ1-2; D remains ambiguous. Per the germline V gene, CDR1 is LGHNA and CDR2 is YSLEER. This CDR3 has 15 residues. The V gene lost 0 bases and the J gene lost 2 bases, with 10 bases spanning the gap. The CDR3 coding sequence is TGCGCCAGCAGCCAAGATGGAGGAGCAAACTATGGCTACACCTTC. Translated: CASSQDGGANYGYTF.

This rearrangement joins TRBV18 to TRBJ2-7; 10 bases are a match to TRBD2. The germline V gene has CDR1 KGHSH and CDR2 LQKENI. The CDR3 length is 17 residues. J lost 4 bases, V lost 0 bases, and 9 bases had no gene match. The CDR3 sequence is CASSPPGTIAGGYEQYF. CDR3 sequence (DNA): TGTGCCAGCTCACCACCAGGGACGATAGCGGGAGGATACGAGCAGTACTTC.

This clonotype was seen at least ten times. The gene calls are TRBV6-1 and TRBJ2-1; perhaps TRBD2 as D (6 bases). Germline lookup yields CDR1 MNHNS and CDR2 SASEGT. V lost 1 base and J 9 bases, leaving 16 bases between the germline ends. CDR3 size: 15 residues. In DNA, the CDR3 is TGTGCCAGCAGTGAAGGGGACTCCTGGATGTTTGAGCAGTTCTTC. Protein sequence: CASSEGDSWMFEQFF.

This clonotype was detected many times. The chain has TRBV25-1 and TRBJ2-5; perhaps TRBD1 as D (7 bases). CDR1 and CDR2 (germline): MGHDK, SYGVNS. Trimming took 3 bases from V and 7 from J, leaving 18 bases between them. This CDR3 has 15 amino acids. The DNA for the CDR3 is TGTGCCAGCAGTGACGCAGGGGGGTCTGGGTTGACCCAGTACTTC. Amino acid sequence: CASSDAGGSGLTQYF.